This T cell receptor beta chain was sequenced for a study of CD8+CD57+ T cells in acquired aplastic anemia (dated 2018 in TCRdb). In terms of the full investigation: DNA extracted from sorted CD4+ and CD8+ cells had a mean of about 3.2 ug, with a range of roughly 0.2 to 30 ug. Healthy donor samples averaged about 9.9 million reads for CD4+ and 11 million to 14 million for CD8+ cells.

TCR beta VDJ combination and CDR3 sequence profiling used genomic DNA as the template. TCR repertoire sequencing was run on an Illumina HiSeq 2000. The authors' pipeline ran thus. TRBV/TRBJ rearrangement plots, CDR3 size and DJ length profiles, and Simpson's diversity index were used to assess repertoires. Whichever DNA sequence was most abundant in the deep sequencing data was defined as the immunodominant clone. CDR3 amino acid sequences were screened for sharing across subjects and compared with published repertoires and the VDJdb database. The public sequencing data were trimmed at Q25 with fastp and processed into clonotypes with MiXCR by TCRdb, which kept only in-frame beta chains. Entries that share a CDR3 protein sequence are merged under the most common genes and DNA. V and J calls and clone size were set by TCRdb, not the authors. For this sample the table gives a few hundred thousand distinct CDR3 sequences, of which around 72% were detected only once. 4% of the sample lies in the top ten.

The study deep-sequenced TCR repertoires of sorted CD4+ and CD8+ blood T cells from severe aplastic anemia patients and healthy subjects. Ficoll-Paque density gradient centrifugation was used to isolate peripheral blood mononuclear cells. Before DNA extraction, CD4+ and CD8+ T cells were sorted by FACS or by magnetic beads. This clonotype was detected many times. Its antigen is still unknown. The record has no base qualities; no much larger clone is one base away. The research as a whole found: CD8+ Simpson's diversity did not differ significantly between patients and healthy controls (P=0.060). Approximately 31 CD8+ CDR3 sequences were found in both patients and controls but appeared to be highly expressed in patients and within the immunodominant clones of the patients.

The junction carries 23 bases between V and J, which are trimmed by 4 bases and 1 base respectively. CDR1 and CDR2 (DFQATT, SNEGSKA) derive from the germline V gene (reference sequence). Its CDR3 holds 19 amino acids, cysteine through phenylalanine. The retained sequence is limited to the CDR3, 57 bases, with the frame set at the first base. Sequences were obtained from sorted CD4+, CD8+, or CD8+CD57+ T cells (not recorded which) from PBMCs. This TCR came from a human donor in good health, serving as a control. The sequence links TRBV20-1 to TRBJ2-6; possibly the D gene is TRBD1, per 7 matching bases. The nucleotides are TGCAGTGCTACTAGGTCGGGGGACAGTCTCCTTTCTGGGGCCAACGTCCTGACTTTC. Its protein reads: CSATRSGDSLLSGANVLTF.